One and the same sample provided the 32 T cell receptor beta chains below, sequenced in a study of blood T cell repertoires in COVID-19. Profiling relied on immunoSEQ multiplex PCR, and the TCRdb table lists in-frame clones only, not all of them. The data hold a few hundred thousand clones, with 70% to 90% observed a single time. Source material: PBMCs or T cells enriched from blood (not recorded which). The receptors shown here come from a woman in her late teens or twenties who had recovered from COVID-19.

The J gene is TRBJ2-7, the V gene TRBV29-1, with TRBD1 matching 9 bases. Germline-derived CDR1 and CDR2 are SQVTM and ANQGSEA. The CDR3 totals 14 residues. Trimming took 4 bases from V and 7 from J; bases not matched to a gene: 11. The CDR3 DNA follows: TGCAGCGTTGCACCGAACAGGGGGCTGGGAGAGCAGTACTTC. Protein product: CSVAPNRGLGEQYF.

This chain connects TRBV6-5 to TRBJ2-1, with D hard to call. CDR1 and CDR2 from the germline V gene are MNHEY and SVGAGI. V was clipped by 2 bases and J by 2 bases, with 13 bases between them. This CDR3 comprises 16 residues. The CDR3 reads CASSYKSDLPYNEQFF. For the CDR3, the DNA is TGTGCCAGCAGTTACAAATCAGATCTTCCCTACAATGAGCAGTTCTTC.

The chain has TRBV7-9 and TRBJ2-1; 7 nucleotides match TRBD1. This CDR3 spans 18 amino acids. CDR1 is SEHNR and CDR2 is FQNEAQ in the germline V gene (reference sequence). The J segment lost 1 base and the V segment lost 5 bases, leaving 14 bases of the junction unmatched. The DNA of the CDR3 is TGTGCCAGCAGCCCCAATCTTCGGGCAGGGGGTTCCTACAATGAGCAGTTCTTC. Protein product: CASSPNLRAGGSYNEQFF.

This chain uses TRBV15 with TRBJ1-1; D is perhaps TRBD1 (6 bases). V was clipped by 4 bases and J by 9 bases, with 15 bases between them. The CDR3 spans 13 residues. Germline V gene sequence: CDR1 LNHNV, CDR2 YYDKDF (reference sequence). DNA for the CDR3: TGTGCCACCAGCAACCCGACAGGTTACCAAGCTTTCTTT. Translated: CATSNPTGYQAFF.

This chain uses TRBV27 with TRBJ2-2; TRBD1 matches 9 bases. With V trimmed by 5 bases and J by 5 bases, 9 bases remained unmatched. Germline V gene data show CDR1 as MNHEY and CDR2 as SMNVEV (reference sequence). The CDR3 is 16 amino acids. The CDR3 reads CASSQTQGALTGELFF. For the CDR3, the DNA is TGTGCCAGCAGTCAAACACAGGGGGCGCTTACCGGGGAGCTGTTTTTT.

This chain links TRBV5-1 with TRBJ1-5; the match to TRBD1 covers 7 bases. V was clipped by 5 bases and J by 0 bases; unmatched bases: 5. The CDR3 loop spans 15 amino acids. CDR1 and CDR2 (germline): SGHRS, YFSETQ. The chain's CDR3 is CASRQGQNSNQPQHF. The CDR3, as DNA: TGCGCCAGCAGACAGGGACAGAATAGCAATCAGCCCCAGCATTTT.

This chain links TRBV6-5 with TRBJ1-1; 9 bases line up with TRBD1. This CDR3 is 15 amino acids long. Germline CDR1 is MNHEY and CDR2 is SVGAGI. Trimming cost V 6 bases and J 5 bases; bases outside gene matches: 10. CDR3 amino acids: CASRPLQGARTEAFF. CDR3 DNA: TGTGCCAGCAGGCCCTTACAGGGGGCGAGGACTGAAGCTTTCTTT.

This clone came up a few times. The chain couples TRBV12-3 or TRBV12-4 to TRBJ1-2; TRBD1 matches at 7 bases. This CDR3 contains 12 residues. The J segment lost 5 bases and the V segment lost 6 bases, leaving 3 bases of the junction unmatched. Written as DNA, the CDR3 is TGTGCCAGCAGCCAGACAGGGTATGGCTACACCTTC. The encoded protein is CASSQTGYGYTF.

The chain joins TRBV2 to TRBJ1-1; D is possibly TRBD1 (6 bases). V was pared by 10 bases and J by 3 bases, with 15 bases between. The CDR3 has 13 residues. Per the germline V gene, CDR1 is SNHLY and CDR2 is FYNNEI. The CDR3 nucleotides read TGTGCCAACTATAAGGGGGGGCACACTGAAGCTTTCTTT. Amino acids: CANYKGGHTEAFF. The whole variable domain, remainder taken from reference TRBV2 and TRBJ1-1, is EPEVTQTPSHQVTQMGQEVILRCVPISNHLYFYWYRQILGQKVEFLVSFYNNEISEKSEIFDDQFSVERPDGSNFTLKIRSTKLEDSAMYFCANYKGGHTEAFFGQGTRLTVV.

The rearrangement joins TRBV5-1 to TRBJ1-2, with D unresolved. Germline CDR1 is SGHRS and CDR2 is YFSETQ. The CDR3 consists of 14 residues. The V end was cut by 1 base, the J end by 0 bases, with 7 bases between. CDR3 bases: TGCGCCAGCAGCTTGAATGGAGCTAACTATGGCTACACCTTC. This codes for CASSLNGANYGYTF.

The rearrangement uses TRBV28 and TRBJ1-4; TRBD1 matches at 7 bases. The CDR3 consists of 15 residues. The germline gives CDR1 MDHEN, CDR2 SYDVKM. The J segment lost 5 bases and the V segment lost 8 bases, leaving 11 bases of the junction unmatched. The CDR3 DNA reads TGTGCCAGCCGCCCTGTCGAGGACAGGAATGAAAAACTGTTTTTT. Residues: CASRPVEDRNEKLFF.

The CDR3 loop reads CAISFTAANAYEQYF. CDR3 in DNA: TGTGCCATCAGTTTCACGGCAGCGAACGCCTACGAGCAGTACTTC. The V and J genes are TRBV10-3 and TRBJ2-7, with D uncertain. V lost 5 bases and J lost 2, with 16 bases in between. The CDR3 sequence is 15 residues long. Germline values: CDR1 ENHRY, CDR2 SYGVKD.

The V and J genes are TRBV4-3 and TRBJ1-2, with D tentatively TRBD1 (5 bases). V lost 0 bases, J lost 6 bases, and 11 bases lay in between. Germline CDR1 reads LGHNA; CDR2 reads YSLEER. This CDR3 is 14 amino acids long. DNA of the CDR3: TGCGCCAGCAGCCAAGAGACGGGGGGAAATGGCTACACCTTC. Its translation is CASSQETGGNGYTF.

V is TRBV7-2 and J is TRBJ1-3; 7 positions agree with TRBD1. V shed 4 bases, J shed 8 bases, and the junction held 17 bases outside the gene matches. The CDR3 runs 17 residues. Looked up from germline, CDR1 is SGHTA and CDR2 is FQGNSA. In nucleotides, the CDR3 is TGTGCCAGCAGCTACAGTGGGACAGAAGCCCGCGGGGACACCATATATTTT. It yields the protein CASSYSGTEARGDTIYF.

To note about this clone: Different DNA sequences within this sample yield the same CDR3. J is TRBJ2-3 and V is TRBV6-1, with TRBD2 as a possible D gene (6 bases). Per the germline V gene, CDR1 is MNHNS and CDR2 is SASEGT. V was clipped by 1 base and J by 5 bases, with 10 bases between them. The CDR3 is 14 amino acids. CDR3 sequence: CASSEGLGEDTQYF. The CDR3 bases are TGTGCCAGCAGTGAAGGACTAGGTGAAGATACGCAGTATTTT.

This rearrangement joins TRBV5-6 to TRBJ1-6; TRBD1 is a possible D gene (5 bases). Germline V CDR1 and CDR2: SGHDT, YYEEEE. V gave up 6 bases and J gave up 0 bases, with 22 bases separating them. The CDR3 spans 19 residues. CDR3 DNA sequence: TGTGCCAGCACCATGCGGTGGGGCCTAAGGGGCTCCTATAATTCACCCCTCCACTTT. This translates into CASTMRWGLRGSYNSPLHF.

The CDR3 bases are TGTGCCAGCACCCGACAGGGAAGGAATGGCTACACCTTC. It codes for CASTRQGRNGYTF. The chain uses TRBV12-3 or TRBV12-4 and TRBJ1-2; TRBD1 aligns across 7 bases. This CDR3 comprises 13 residues. The junction had 8 bases not matched to a gene; V was cut back by 7 bases and J by 6 bases.

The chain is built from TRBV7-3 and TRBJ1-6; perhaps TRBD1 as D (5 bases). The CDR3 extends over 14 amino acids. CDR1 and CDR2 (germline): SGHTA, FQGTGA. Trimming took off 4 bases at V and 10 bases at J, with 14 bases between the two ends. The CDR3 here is CASSSRGGDSPLHF. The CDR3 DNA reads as TGTGCCAGCAGCTCGAGGGGAGGGGACTCACCCCTCCACTTT.

The CDR3 is CASSLSGISGNTIYF. CDR3 nucleotide sequence: TGTGCCAGCAGCTTAAGCGGGATCTCTGGAAACACCATATATTTT. This chain links TRBV7-9 with TRBJ1-3, with D hard to call. This CDR3 spans 15 amino acids. Trimming removed 2 bases at V and 0 bases at J, with 8 bases between. Germline assignment: CDR1 SEHNR and CDR2 FQNEAQ (reference sequence).

The CDR3 here is CASKIRTGAYEQYF. The CDR3 DNA reads TGTGCCAGCAAAATCAGGACAGGGGCCTACGAGCAGTACTTC. The chain couples TRBV6-5 to TRBJ2-7, with 9 bases matching TRBD1. The CDR3 has 14 amino acids. Germline V gene sequence: CDR1 MNHEY, CDR2 SVGAGI. The V segment lost 7 bases and the J segment 2 bases; nucleotides outside the gene matches: 6.

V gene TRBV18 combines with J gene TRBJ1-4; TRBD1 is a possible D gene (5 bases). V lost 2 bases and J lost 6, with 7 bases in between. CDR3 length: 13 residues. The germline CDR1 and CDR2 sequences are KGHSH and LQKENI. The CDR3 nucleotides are TGTGCCAGCTCACCAGGGGCGGATGAAAAACTGTTTTTT. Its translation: CASSPGADEKLFF.

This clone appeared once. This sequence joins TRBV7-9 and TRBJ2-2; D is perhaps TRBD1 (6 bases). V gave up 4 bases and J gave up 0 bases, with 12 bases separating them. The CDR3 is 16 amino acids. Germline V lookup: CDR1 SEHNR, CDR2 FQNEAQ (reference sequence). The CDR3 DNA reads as TGTGCCAGCAGCTATGCAGGGGCTACGAACACCGGGGAGCTGTTTTTT. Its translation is CASSYAGATNTGELFF. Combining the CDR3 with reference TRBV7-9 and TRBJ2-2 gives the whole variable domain DTGVSQNPRHKITKRGQNVTFRCDPISEHNRLYWYRQTLGQGPEFLTYFQNEAQLEKSRLLSDRFSAERPKGSFSTLEIQRTEQGDSAMYLCASSYAGATNTGELFFGEGSRLTVL.

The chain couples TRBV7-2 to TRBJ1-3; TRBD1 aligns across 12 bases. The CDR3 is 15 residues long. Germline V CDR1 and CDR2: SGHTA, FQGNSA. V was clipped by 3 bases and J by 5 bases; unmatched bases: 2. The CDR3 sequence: CASSLWDRGRNTIYF. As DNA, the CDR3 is TGTGCCAGCAGCTTGTGGGACAGGGGGCGAAACACCATATATTTT.

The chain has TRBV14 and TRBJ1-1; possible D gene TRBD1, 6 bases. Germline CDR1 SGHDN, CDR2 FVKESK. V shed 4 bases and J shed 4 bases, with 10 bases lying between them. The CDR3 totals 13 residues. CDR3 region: CASSRWGPTEAFF. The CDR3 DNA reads TGTGCCAGCAGCCGGTGGGGGCCCACTGAAGCTTTCTTT.

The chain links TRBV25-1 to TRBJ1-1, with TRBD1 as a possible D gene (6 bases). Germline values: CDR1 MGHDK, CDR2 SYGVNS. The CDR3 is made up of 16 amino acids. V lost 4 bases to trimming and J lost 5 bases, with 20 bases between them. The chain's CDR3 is CASSAWTVPSGTEAFF. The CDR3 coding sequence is TGTGCCAGCAGTGCCTGGACAGTCCCTAGCGGGACTGAAGCTTTCTTT. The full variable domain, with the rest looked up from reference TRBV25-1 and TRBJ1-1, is EADIYQTPRYLVIGTGKKITLECSQTMGHDKMYWYQQDPGMELHLIHYSYGVNSTEKGDLSSESTVSRIRTEHFPLTLESARPSHTSQYLCASSAWTVPSGTEAFFGQGTRLTVV.

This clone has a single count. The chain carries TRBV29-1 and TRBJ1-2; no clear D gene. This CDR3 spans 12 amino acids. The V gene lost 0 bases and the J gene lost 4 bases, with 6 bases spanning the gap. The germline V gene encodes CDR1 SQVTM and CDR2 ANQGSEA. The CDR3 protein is CSVEDESYGYTF. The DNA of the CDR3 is TGCAGCGTTGAAGATGAGAGCTATGGCTACACCTTC.

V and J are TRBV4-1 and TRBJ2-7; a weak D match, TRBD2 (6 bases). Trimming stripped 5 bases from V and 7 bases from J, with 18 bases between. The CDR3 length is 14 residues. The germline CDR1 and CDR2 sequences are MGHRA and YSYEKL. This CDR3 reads CASSADLRLGEQYF. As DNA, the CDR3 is TGCGCCAGCAGCGCGGACCTCCGACTAGGGGAGCAGTACTTC.

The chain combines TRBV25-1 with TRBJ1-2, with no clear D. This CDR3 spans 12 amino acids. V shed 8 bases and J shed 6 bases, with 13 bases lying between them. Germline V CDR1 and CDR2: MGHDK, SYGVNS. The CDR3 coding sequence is TGTGCCAGCCTTGACCAGGTGAATGGCTACACCTTC. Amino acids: CASLDQVNGYTF.

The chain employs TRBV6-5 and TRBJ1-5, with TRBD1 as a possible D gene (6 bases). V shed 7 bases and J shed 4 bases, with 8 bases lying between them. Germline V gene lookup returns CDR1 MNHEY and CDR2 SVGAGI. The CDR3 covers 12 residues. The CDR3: CASTTGNQPQHF. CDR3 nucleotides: TGTGCCAGCACGACAGGAAATCAGCCCCAGCATTTT.

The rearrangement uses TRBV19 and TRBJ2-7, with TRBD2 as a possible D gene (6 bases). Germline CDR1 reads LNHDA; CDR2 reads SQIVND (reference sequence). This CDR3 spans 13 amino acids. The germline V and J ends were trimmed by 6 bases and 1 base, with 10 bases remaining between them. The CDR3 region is CASSVGGSYEQYF. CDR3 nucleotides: TGTGCCAGTAGCGTAGGAGGGTCCTACGAGCAGTACTTC.

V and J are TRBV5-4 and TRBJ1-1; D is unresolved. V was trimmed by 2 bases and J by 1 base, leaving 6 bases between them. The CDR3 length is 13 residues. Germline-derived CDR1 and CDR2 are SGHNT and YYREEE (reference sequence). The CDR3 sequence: CASSFTQNTEAFF. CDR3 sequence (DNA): TGTGCCAGCAGCTTTACACAGAACACTGAAGCTTTCTTT.

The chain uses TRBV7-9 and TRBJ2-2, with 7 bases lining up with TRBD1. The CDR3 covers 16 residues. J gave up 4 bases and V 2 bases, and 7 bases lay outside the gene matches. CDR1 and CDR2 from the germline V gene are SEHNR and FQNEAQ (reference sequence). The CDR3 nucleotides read TGTGCCAGCAGCTTAACCCGACAGGGATTCACCGGGGAGCTGTTTTTT. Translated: CASSLTRQGFTGELFF.